The 30 T cell receptor beta chains listed next were all sequenced from one sample in a study of shared clonotypes between healthy human individuals. Selected positively for CCR7 and CD45RO-negative, naive CD8 cells excluded terminally differentiated effector memory CD45RA+ cells. TCRdb's copy holds only in-frame clones and misses some; the assay was immunoSEQ multiplex PCR. The table shows more than 2 million clones, with about 94% occurring only once. Sequenced: naive CD8+ T cells sorted from blood. These receptor sequences come from a man younger than 30 in good health.

In the case of this clone: Other DNA sequences in this sample translate to the same CDR3. The chain recombines TRBV9 with TRBJ2-7; 8 nucleotides line up with TRBD1. Germline V CDR1 and CDR2: SGDLS, YYNGEE. The CDR3 sequence is 15 residues long. With V trimmed by 0 bases and J by 2 bases, 4 bases remained unmatched. CDR3 region: CASSVGTGIAYEQYF. The CDR3 bases are TGTGCCAGCAGCGTAGGGACAGGGATAGCCTACGAGCAGTACTTC.

The genes are TRBV6-5 and TRBJ2-3; D call uncertain. The V end was cut by 0 bases, the J end by 6 bases, with 10 bases between. The CDR3 is made up of 14 amino acids. Per germline, CDR1 MNHEY and CDR2 SVGAGI. In DNA form, the CDR3 reads TGTGCCAGCAGTTACTCAGGGATCCGCGATACGCAGTATTTT. Protein: CASSYSGIRDTQYF.

The gene calls are TRBV6-5 and TRBJ1-1, with D perhaps TRBD1 (5 bases). In germline, CDR1 is MNHEY, CDR2 SVGAGI. The length of the CDR3 is 14 residues. Between the trimmed V and J ends, which lost 0 bases and 6 bases, there was a span of 11 bases. CDR3: CASSYSGRAAEAFF. The CDR3 nucleotides read TGTGCCAGCAGTTACTCGGGCAGGGCGGCTGAAGCTTTCTTT.

Points on this clone: Other DNA sequences from this sample encode an identical CDR3 as well. The genes are TRBV6-4 and TRBJ2-1; 10 bases are shared with TRBD2. Germline V lookup: CDR1 MRHNA, CDR2 SNTAGT. The CDR3 is 16 amino acids. The trim removed 0 bases at V and 4 bases at J, leaving 3 bases unmatched. CDR3 bases: TGTGCCAGCAGTGACTCAGCGGGAGGGAGGTACAATGAGCAGTTCTTC. The encoded protein is CASSDSAGGRYNEQFF.

The chain links TRBV6-5 to TRBJ2-1; possibly TRBD1 for D (6 bases). CDR3 length: 16 residues. Deletions cut 0 bases from V and 7 bases from J, with 16 bases between. The germline CDR1 and CDR2 sequences are MNHEY and SVGAGI. The CDR3 DNA follows: TGTGCCAGCAGTTACTCCGTGGGGGCGTATCTTAATGAGCAGTTCTTC. Encoded protein: CASSYSVGAYLNEQFF.

The rearrangement uses TRBV7-2 and TRBJ1-3; 8 bases align to TRBD1. With V trimmed by 4 bases and J by 0 bases, 8 bases remained unmatched. The CDR3 runs to 17 residues. In germline, CDR1 is SGHTA, CDR2 FQGNSA. CDR3 in amino acids: CASSSRTGTSSGNTIYF. The CDR3 region has the DNA TGTGCCAGCAGCTCCCGGACAGGGACGAGCTCTGGAAACACCATATATTTT.

The gene calls are TRBV30 and TRBJ2-7; 7 positions agree with TRBD1. Germline V CDR1 and CDR2: GTSNPN, SVGIG (reference sequence). Trimming removed 5 bases from V and 3 bases from J; junction bases left unmatched: 7. This CDR3 comprises 13 residues. This CDR3 reads CAWQTGSGYEQYF. CDR3 in DNA: TGTGCCTGGCAGACAGGGTCGGGCTACGAGCAGTACTTC. Together with reference TRBV30 and TRBJ2-7, the CDR3 gives the full variable domain: SQTIHQWPATLVQPVGSPLSLECTVEGTSNPNLYWYRQAAGRGLQLLFYSVGIGQISSEVPQNLSASRPQDRQFILSSKKLLLSDSGFYLCAWQTGSGYEQYFGPGTRLTVT.

The chain carries TRBV6-6 and TRBJ1-1; no reliable D call. Germline V gene sequence: CDR1 MNHNY, CDR2 SVGAGI (reference sequence). Trimming pared 2 bases from V and 0 bases from J, leaving 7 bases between. CDR3 length: 14 residues. This chain's CDR3 is CASSYDDMNTEAFF. The CDR3 nucleotides are TGTGCCAGCAGTTACGACGATATGAACACTGAAGCTTTCTTT.

V and J are TRBV9 and TRBJ2-7, with a possible D match to TRBD2 (6 bases). Germline CDR1 is SGDLS and CDR2 is YYNGEE. This CDR3 has 14 residues. V lost 0 bases and J lost 4, with 11 bases in between. This CDR3 reads CASSVGGDQYEQYF. In DNA, the CDR3 is TGTGCCAGCAGCGTAGGGGGGGACCAATACGAGCAGTACTTC.

The V gene is TRBV7-9, the J gene TRBJ2-7, with D tentatively TRBD2 (5 bases). The V end lost 1 base, the J end lost 5 bases, and 21 bases lay between the germline ends. Germline assignment: CDR1 SEHNR and CDR2 FQNEAQ (reference sequence). The CDR3 loop spans 17 amino acids. DNA of the CDR3: TGTGCCAGCAGCTTAGACCCTCGCGGGTTTGTTGAAGACGAGCAGTACTTC. Amino acid sequence: CASSLDPRGFVEDEQYF.

The CDR3 region is CASSTPWTVNTEAFF. Here the CDR3 DNA reads TGTGCCAGCAGCACCCCGTGGACTGTGAACACTGAAGCTTTCTTT. The chain links TRBV28 to TRBJ1-1; no clear D. V lost 6 bases and J lost 0, with 14 bases in between. The V gene's germline CDR1 is MDHEN and CDR2 SYDVKM. This CDR3 has 15 residues.

The chain joins TRBV6-6 to TRBJ1-1, with TRBD1 as a possible D gene (5 bases). The V gene's germline CDR1 is MNHNY and CDR2 SVGAGI (reference sequence). Trimming stripped 2 bases from V and 3 bases from J, with 10 bases between. This CDR3 is built from 14 residues. CDR3 sequence reads: CASSYQGGDTEAFF. As DNA, the CDR3 is TGTGCCAGCAGTTACCAGGGTGGGGACACTGAAGCTTTCTTT.

The chain is built from TRBV6-1 and TRBJ2-7; D not certain. The CDR3 covers 14 residues. Trimming shortened V by 0 bases and J by 4 bases, and 10 bases separated the two germline ends. Germline V gives CDR1 MNHNS, CDR2 SASEGT. The CDR3 DNA reads as TGTGCCAGCAGTGAAGCACCCAAGGGATACGAGCAGTACTTC. It is translated as CASSEAPKGYEQYF.

This sequence joins TRBV7-2 and TRBJ2-1, with TRBD2 as a possible D gene (5 bases). This CDR3 is built from 15 residues. Germline V CDR1 and CDR2: SGHTA, FQGNSA. The V and J ends lost 6 bases and 7 bases respectively, with 19 bases between them. CDR3 protein: CASSSSGPSGNEQFF. The DNA of the CDR3 is TGTGCCAGCAGTTCGTCGGGTCCCTCGGGAAATGAGCAGTTCTTC. The full variable domain, in which reference TRBV7-2 and TRBJ2-1 provide the parts outside the CDR3, is GAGVSQSPSNKVTEKGKDVELRCDPISGHTALYWYRQSLGQGLEFLIYFQGNSAPDKSGLPSDRFSAERTGGSVSTLTIQRTQQEDSAVYLCASSSSGPSGNEQFFGPGTRLTVL.

This chain uses TRBV30 with TRBJ2-5; D is unresolved. Germline-derived CDR1 and CDR2 are GTSNPN and SVGIG (reference sequence). This CDR3 is built from 11 residues. V lost 5 bases and J lost 1, with 5 bases in between. The CDR3 DNA reads TGTGCCTGGGGGCCCCAAGAGACCCAGTACTTC. Amino acids: CAWGPQETQYF.

V gene TRBV5-4 combines with J gene TRBJ2-7; D possibly corresponds to TRBD2 (7 bases). The V end lost 3 bases, the J end lost 3 bases, and 22 bases lay between the germline ends. This CDR3 spans 17 amino acids. Germline CDR1 reads SGHNT; CDR2 reads YYREEE (reference sequence). The CDR3 DNA reads as TGTGCCAGCAGCTCCCGGGAGTGGCGGGGGCCCGTCTACGAGCAGTACTTC. Translating it yields CASSSREWRGPVYEQYF.

The chain joins TRBV6-5 to TRBJ1-1, with TRBD1 matching 9 bases. The CDR3 is 14 amino acids. J was trimmed by 4 bases and V by 7 bases; bases with no gene match: 7. Germline V gene sequence: CDR1 MNHEY, CDR2 SVGAGI. The CDR3 sequence: CASTLTGGSTEAFF. The DNA for the CDR3 is TGTGCCAGCACTCTGACAGGGGGGTCCACTGAAGCTTTCTTT.

This chain joins TRBV5-4 and TRBJ1-2; D possibly corresponds to TRBD1 (5 bases). Trimming stripped 5 bases from V and 7 bases from J, with 12 bases between. Germline V gene lookup returns CDR1 SGHNT and CDR2 YYREEE (reference sequence). The CDR3 runs 12 residues. CDR3 sequence (DNA): TGTGCCAGCAGTTCCGAAGGGGTTGGCTACACCTTC. Amino acid sequence: CASSSEGVGYTF.

The chain is built from TRBV9 and TRBJ2-1; D could derive from TRBD1 or TRBD2 (7 bases each). The V gene lost 0 bases and the J gene lost 6 bases, with 13 bases spanning the gap. Looked up from germline, CDR1 is SGDLS and CDR2 is YYNGEE. This CDR3 is built from 15 residues. This chain's CDR3 is CASSVGEGTANEQFF. The CDR3 DNA is TGTGCCAGCAGCGTAGGGGAGGGGACAGCCAATGAGCAGTTCTTC. Full variable domain (missing parts from reference TRBV9 and TRBJ2-1): DSGVTQTPKHLITATGQRVTLRCSPRSGDLSVYWYQQSLDQGLQFLIQYYNGEERAKGNILERFSAQQFPDLHSELNLSSLELGDSALYFCASSVGEGTANEQFFGPGTRLTVL.

The gene calls are TRBV6-5 and TRBJ1-5, with D hard to call. Trimming shortened V by 6 bases and J by 3 bases, and 12 bases separated the two germline ends. Germline loops: CDR1 MNHEY, CDR2 SVGAGI. The CDR3 has 14 amino acids. The CDR3 is CASSLTANNQPQHF. The CDR3 DNA follows: TGTGCCAGCAGCCTTACAGCCAACAATCAGCCCCAGCATTTT.

About this clone itself: Additional DNA sequences in this sample encode the identical CDR3. V usage is TRBV9 and J usage is TRBJ1-1; unclear D gene. V was shortened by 0 bases and J by 4 bases, with 7 bases between the two germline ends. The germline CDR1 and CDR2 sequences are SGDLS and YYNGEE. The CDR3 length is 13 residues. The CDR3 sequence: CASSVDSGTEAFF. CDR3 DNA sequence: TGTGCCAGCAGCGTAGACTCAGGCACTGAAGCTTTCTTT.

The rearrangement uses TRBV7-9 and TRBJ2-7; tentative D call: TRBD2 (6 bases). CDR1 SEHNR and CDR2 FQNEAQ come from the germline V gene (reference sequence). This CDR3 comprises 13 residues. Deletions cut 5 bases from V and 1 base from J, with 9 bases between. CDR3 residues: CASSRAGSYEQYF. In nucleotides, the CDR3 is TGTGCCAGCAGCCGGGCGGGGTCCTACGAGCAGTACTTC.

The CDR3 region is CASSLWTGTDTQYF. The CDR3 bases are TGTGCCAGCAGCTTATGGACGGGGACAGATACGCAGTATTTT. The chain links TRBV11-2 to TRBJ2-3; a possible D gene is TRBD2 (5 bases). V dropped 2 bases and J dropped 3 bases, with 9 bases sitting between them. Germline V gene sequence: CDR1 SGHAT, CDR2 FQNNGV. CDR3 size: 14 residues.

The chain recombines TRBV7-9 with TRBJ1-2, with D perhaps TRBD1 (5 bases). The CDR3 runs to 17 residues. Germline loops: CDR1 SEHNR, CDR2 FQNEAQ (reference sequence). Trimming removed 4 bases at V and 0 bases at J, with 18 bases between. The DNA of the CDR3 is TGTGCCAGCAGCTCCCCGGGACTTCTCCCTTCTAACTATGGCTACACCTTC. It specifies CASSSPGLLPSNYGYTF.

V is TRBV30 and J is TRBJ2-7, with D possibly TRBD1 on 6 matching bases. This CDR3 is 14 amino acids long. V was shortened by 0 bases and J by 5 bases, with 14 bases between the two germline ends. Germline V CDR1 and CDR2: GTSNPN, SVGIG (reference sequence). CDR3: CAWSVMGAGHEQYF. Written as DNA, the CDR3 is TGTGCCTGGAGTGTAATGGGGGCGGGCCACGAGCAGTACTTC.

The chain joins TRBV5-1 to TRBJ1-1, with unresolved D. This CDR3 comprises 15 residues. V was clipped by 1 base and J by 1 base, with 11 bases between them. CDR1 is SGHRS, CDR2 YFSETQ, per germline. The CDR3 region has the DNA TGCGCCAGCAGCTTGAGCCAGGACGGGAACACTGAAGCTTTCTTT. As protein: CASSLSQDGNTEAFF.

The rearrangement uses TRBV27 and TRBJ2-3; 7 positions agree with TRBD2. This CDR3 contains 13 residues. J was trimmed by 3 bases and V by 6 bases; bases with no gene match: 3. Germline V gives CDR1 MNHEY, CDR2 SMNVEV (reference sequence). CDR3 DNA sequence: TGTGCCAGCAGCGACGGGGGGACAGATACGCAGTATTTT. It encodes CASSDGGTDTQYF.

DNA of the CDR3: TGCGCCAGCAGTCCTATGGGGTACCAAGAGACCCAGTACTTC. Protein: CASSPMGYQETQYF. This chain links TRBV5-1 with TRBJ2-5; D is ambiguous. From germline, CDR1 is SGHRS and CDR2 YFSETQ. There are 14 residues in the CDR3. The V gene lost 5 bases and the J gene lost 0 bases, with 11 bases spanning the gap.

This chain uses TRBV6-5 with TRBJ2-5; the match to TRBD2 covers 8 bases. Germline V CDR1 and CDR2: MNHEY, SVGAGI. The CDR3 consists of 15 residues. After removal of 5 bases from V and 3 bases from J, the junction contained 8 bases not matched to a gene. CDR3 protein: CASSPGGLQKETQYF. The CDR3 nucleotides are TGTGCCAGCAGTCCGGGAGGGTTACAGAAAGAGACCCAGTACTTC.

J is TRBJ2-2 and V is TRBV27; 8 positions agree with TRBD1. With V trimmed by 4 bases and J by 1 base, 11 bases remained unmatched. CDR3 length: 18 residues. Germline V gene lookup returns CDR1 MNHEY and CDR2 SMNVEV (reference sequence). CDR3 in DNA: TGTGCCAGCAGTTCCACCTACTGGACAGGGCTGAACACCGGGGAGCTGTTTTTT. Translation: CASSSTYWTGLNTGELFF.